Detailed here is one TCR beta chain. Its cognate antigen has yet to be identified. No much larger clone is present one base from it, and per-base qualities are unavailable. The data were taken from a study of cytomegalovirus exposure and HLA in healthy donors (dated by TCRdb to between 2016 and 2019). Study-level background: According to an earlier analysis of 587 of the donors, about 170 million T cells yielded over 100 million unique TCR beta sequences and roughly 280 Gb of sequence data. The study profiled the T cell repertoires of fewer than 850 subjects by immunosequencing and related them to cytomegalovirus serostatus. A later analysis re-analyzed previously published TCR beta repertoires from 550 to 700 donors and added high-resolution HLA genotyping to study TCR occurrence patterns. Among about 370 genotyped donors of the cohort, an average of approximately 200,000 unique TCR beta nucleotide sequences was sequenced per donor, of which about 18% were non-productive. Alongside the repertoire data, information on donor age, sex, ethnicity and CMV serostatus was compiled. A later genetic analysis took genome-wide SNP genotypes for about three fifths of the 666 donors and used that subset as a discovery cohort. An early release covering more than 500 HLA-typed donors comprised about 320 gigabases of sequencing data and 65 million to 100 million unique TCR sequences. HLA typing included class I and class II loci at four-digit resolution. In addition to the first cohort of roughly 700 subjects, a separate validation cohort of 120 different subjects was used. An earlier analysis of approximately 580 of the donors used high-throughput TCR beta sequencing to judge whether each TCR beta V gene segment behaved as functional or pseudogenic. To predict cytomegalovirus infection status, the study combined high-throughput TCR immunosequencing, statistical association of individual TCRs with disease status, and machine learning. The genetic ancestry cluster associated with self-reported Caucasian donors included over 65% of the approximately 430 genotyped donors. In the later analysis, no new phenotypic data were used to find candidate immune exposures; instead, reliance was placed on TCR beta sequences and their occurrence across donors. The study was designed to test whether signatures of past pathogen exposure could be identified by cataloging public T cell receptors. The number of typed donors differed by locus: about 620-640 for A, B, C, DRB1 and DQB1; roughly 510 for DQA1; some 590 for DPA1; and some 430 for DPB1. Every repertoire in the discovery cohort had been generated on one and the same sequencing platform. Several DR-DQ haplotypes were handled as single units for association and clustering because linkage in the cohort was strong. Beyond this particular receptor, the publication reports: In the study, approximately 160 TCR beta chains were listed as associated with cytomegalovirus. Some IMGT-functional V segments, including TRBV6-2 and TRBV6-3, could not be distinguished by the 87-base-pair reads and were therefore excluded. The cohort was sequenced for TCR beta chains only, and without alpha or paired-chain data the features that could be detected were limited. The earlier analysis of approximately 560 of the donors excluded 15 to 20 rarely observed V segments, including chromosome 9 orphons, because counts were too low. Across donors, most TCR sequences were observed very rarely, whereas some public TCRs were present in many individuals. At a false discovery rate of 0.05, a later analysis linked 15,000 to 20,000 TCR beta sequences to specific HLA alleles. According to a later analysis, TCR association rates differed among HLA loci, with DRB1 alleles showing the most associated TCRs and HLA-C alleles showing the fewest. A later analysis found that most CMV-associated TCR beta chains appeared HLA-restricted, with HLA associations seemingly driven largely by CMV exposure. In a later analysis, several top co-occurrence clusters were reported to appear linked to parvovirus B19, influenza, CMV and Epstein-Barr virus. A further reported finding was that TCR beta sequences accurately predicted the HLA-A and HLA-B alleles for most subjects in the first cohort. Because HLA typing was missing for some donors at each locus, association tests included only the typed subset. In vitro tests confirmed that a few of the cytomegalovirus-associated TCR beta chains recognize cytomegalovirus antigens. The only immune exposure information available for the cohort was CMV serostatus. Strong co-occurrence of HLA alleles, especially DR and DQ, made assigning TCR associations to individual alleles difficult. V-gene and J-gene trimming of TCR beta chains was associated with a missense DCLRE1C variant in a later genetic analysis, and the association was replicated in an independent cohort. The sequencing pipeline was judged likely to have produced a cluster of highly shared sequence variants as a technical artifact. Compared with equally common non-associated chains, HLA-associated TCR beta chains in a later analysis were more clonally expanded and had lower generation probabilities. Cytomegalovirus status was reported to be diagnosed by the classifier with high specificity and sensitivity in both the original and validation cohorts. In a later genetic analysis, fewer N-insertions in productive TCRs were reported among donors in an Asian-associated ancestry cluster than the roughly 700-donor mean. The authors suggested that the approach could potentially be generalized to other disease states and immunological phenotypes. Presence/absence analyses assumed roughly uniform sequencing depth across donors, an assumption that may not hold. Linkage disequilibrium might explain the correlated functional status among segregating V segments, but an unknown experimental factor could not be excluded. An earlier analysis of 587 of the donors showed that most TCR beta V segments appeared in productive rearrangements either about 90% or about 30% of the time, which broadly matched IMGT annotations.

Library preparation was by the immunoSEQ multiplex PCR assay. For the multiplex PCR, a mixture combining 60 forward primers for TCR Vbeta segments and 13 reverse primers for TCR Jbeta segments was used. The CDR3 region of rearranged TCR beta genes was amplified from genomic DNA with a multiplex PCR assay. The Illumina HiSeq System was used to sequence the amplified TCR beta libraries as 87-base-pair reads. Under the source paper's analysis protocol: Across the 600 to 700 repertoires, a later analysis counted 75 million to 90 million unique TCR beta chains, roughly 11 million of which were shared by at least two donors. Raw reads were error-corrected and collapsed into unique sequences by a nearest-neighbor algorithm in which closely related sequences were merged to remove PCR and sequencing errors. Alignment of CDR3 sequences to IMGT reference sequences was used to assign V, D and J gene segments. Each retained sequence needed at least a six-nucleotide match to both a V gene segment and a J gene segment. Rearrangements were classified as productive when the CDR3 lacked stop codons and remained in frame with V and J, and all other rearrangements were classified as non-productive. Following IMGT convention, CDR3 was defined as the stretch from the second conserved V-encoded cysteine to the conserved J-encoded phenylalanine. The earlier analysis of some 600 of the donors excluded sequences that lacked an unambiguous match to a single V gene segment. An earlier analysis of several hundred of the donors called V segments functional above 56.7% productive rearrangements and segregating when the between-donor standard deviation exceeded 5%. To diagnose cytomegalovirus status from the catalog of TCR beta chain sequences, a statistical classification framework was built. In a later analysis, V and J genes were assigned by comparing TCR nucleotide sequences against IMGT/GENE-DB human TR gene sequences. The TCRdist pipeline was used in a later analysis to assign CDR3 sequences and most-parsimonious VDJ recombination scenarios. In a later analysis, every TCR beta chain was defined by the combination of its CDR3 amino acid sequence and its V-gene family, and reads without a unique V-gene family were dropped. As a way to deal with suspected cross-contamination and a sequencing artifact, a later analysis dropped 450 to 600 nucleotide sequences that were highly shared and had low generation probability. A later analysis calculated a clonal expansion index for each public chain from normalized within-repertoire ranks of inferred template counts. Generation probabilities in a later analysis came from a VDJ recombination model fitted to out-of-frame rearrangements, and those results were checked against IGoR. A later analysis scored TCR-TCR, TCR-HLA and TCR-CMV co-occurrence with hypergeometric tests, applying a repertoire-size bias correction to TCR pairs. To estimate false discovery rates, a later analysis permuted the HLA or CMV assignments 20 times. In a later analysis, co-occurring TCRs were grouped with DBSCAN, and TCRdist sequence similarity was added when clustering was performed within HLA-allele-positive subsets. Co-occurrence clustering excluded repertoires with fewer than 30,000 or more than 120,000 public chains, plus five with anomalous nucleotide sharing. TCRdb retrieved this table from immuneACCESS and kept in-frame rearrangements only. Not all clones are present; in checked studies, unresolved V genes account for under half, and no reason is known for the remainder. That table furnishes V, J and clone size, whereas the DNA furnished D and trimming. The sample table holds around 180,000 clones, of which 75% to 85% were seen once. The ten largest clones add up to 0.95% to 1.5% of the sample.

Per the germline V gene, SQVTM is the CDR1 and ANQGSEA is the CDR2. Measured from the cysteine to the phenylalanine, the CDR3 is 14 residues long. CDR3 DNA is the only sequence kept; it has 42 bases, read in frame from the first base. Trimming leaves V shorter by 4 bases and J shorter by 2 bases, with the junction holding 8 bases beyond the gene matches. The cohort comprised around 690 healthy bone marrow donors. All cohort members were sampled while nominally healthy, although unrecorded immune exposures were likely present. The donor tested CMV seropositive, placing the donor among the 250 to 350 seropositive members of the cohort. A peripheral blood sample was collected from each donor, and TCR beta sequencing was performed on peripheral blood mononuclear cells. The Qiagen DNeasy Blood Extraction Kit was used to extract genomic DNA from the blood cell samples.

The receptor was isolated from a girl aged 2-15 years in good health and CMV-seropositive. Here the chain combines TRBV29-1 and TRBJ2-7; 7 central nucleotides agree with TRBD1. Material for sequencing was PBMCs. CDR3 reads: CSVGRDSATYEQYF. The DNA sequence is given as TGCAGCGTTGGACGGGACAGCGCAACCTACGAGCAGTACTTC.